A selection of T cell receptor beta chains follows, all from one sample in a study of blood T cell repertoires in COVID-19. The assay was immunoSEQ multiplex PCR, and TCRdb's table has in-frame clones only and misses some. The table includes tens of thousands of clones, just over 70% detected once. The sequencing sample was made of PBMCs or T cells enriched from blood (not recorded which). The source is a woman aged 55-69 years who had been exposed to COVID-19. CDR3s include the opening cysteine and the closing phenylalanine or tryptophan. Fields, in order: CDR3 protein, CDR3 DNA, J gene, clone size, V gene, D gene. The D gene is left open where the match is weak. Expanded clones get a size class; other rows say once, few or many, or leave the size out.

CDR3 protein: CASSLGTGGEGYTF
CDR3 DNA: TGCGCCAGCAGCTTGGGGACAGGGGGTGAGGGCTACACCTTC
J gene: TRBJ1-2
clone size: .
V gene: TRBV5-1
D gene: TRBD1

CDR3 protein: CASSLTGSGANVLTF
CDR3 DNA: TGTGCCAGCAGTCTCACAGGGTCAGGGGCCAACGTCCTGACTTTC
J gene: TRBJ2-6
clone size: .
V gene: TRBV6-2/TRBV6-3
D gene: .

CDR3 protein: CASSNNGQGAAYGYTF
CDR3 DNA: TGTGCCAGCAGCAATAATGGACAGGGGGCCGCCTATGGCTACACCTTC
J gene: TRBJ1-2
clone size: .
V gene: TRBV28
D gene: TRBD1

CDR3 protein: CASSPRTGGVQNSPLHF
CDR3 DNA: TGTGCCAGTAGTCCGAGGACAGGGGGCGTACAAAATTCACCCCTCCACTTT
J gene: TRBJ1-6
clone size: .
V gene: TRBV19
D gene: TRBD1

CDR3 protein: CASSGQGYTIYF
CDR3 DNA: TGTGCCAGCAGTGGACAGGGGTACACCATATATTTT
J gene: TRBJ1-3
clone size: .
V gene: TRBV2
D gene: TRBD1

CDR3 protein: CASSLRTSGRNEQFF
CDR3 DNA: TGTGCCAGCAGCTTAAGGACTAGCGGGAGGAATGAGCAGTTCTTC
J gene: TRBJ2-1
clone size: .
V gene: TRBV5-4
D gene: TRBD2

CDR3 protein: CASSLSSGGSLHEQYF
CDR3 DNA: TGTGCCAGCAGCTTATCATCGGGCGGGAGTCTCCACGAGCAGTACTTC
J gene: TRBJ2-7
clone size: .
V gene: TRBV7-2
D gene: TRBD2

CDR3 protein: CASRSGLNTEAFF
CDR3 DNA: TGTGCCAGCAGGTCGGGGTTGAACACTGAAGCTTTCTTT
J gene: TRBJ1-1
clone size: .
V gene: TRBV6-5
D gene: .

CDR3 protein: CASSDGFTDTQYF
CDR3 DNA: TGTGCCAGCAGTGACGGTTTTACAGATACGCAGTATTTT
J gene: TRBJ2-3
clone size: few
V gene: TRBV2
D gene: .

CDR3 protein: CASSDVRLTPSNQPQHF
CDR3 DNA: TGTGCCAGCAGTGACGTTCGTCTCACTCCGAGCAATCAGCCCCAGCATTTT
J gene: TRBJ1-5
clone size: .
V gene: TRBV6-4
D gene: .

CDR3 protein: CASSGGTGDKNIQYF
CDR3 DNA: TGTGCCAGCAGTGGGGGCACAGGGGACAAAAACATTCAGTACTTC
J gene: TRBJ2-4
clone size: few
V gene: TRBV2
D gene: TRBD1

CDR3 protein: CASSQDGLAGVGDIQYF
CDR3 DNA: TGTGCCAGCAGCCAAGACGGGTTAGCGGGGGTCGGGGACATTCAGTACTTC
J gene: TRBJ2-4
clone size: few
V gene: TRBV4-2
D gene: TRBD2

CDR3 protein: CASGRTDNTEAFF
CDR3 DNA: TGTGCCAGCGGTCGGACAGACAACACTGAAGCTTTCTTT
J gene: TRBJ1-1
clone size: .
V gene: TRBV2
D gene: .

CDR3 protein: CSVAKGQAYEQYF
CDR3 DNA: TGCAGCGTGGCAAAGGGGCAAGCCTACGAGCAGTACTTC
J gene: TRBJ2-7
clone size: .
V gene: TRBV29-1
D gene: .

CDR3 protein: CASSPLGTWQETQYF
CDR3 DNA: TGTGCCAGCAGCCCCCTCGGGACTTGGCAAGAGACCCAGTACTTC
J gene: TRBJ2-5
clone size: .
V gene: TRBV9
D gene: .

CDR3 protein: CASRLVEGEAFF
CDR3 DNA: TGTGCCAGCAGGCTGGTAGAGGGTGAAGCTTTCTTT
J gene: TRBJ1-1
clone size: .
V gene: TRBV6-5
D gene: .

CDR3 protein: CASSPGQFTDTQYF
CDR3 DNA: TGCGCCAGCAGCCCAGGGCAGTTCACAGATACGCAGTATTTT
J gene: TRBJ2-3
clone size: once
V gene: TRBV5-1
D gene: .

CDR3 protein: CASMRQFNEKLFF
CDR3 DNA: TGTGCCAGCATGCGACAGTTTAATGAAAAACTGTTTTTT
J gene: TRBJ1-4
clone size: few
V gene: TRBV27
D gene: .

CDR3 protein: CASSQDQWQIEKLFF
CDR3 DNA: TGTGCCAGCAGCCAAGATCAGTGGCAAATCGAAAAACTGTTTTTT
J gene: TRBJ1-4
clone size: .
V gene: TRBV4-2
D gene: .

CDR3 protein: CAWIISGTARGGYTF
CDR3 DNA: TGTGCCTGGATTATCTCCGGGACAGCTCGAGGGGGCTACACCTTC
J gene: TRBJ1-2
clone size: few
V gene: TRBV30
D gene: TRBD1

CDR3 protein: CASSVRGTGELFF
CDR3 DNA: TGTGCCAGCAGCGTTCGGGGCACCGGGGAGCTGTTTTTT
J gene: TRBJ2-2
clone size: .
V gene: TRBV9
D gene: .

CDR3 protein: CASSQKQGFSPLHF
CDR3 DNA: TGTGCCAGCAGCCAAAAACAGGGGTTTTCACCCCTCCACTTT
J gene: TRBJ1-6
clone size: .
V gene: TRBV14
D gene: TRBD1

CDR3 protein: CASSFRNTEAFF
CDR3 DNA: TGTGCCAGCAGTTTCCGGAACACTGAAGCTTTCTTT
J gene: TRBJ1-1
clone size: .
V gene: TRBV28
D gene: .

CDR3 protein: CASSQGGGGTNTEAFF
CDR3 DNA: TGCGCCAGCAGCCAAGGGGGCGGGGGGACTAACACTGAAGCTTTCTTT
J gene: TRBJ1-1
clone size: .
V gene: TRBV4-3
D gene: .

CDR3 protein: CASSYSPRVGVNSPLHF
CDR3 DNA: TGTGCCAGTAGTTACAGCCCCAGGGTAGGGGTTAATTCACCCCTCCACTTT
J gene: TRBJ1-6
clone size: many
V gene: TRBV19
D gene: .

CDR3 protein: CASSRSLGDEQFF
CDR3 DNA: TGTGCCAGCAGCCGTAGCCTGGGTGATGAGCAGTTCTTC
J gene: TRBJ2-1
clone size: .
V gene: TRBV6-5
D gene: .

CDR3 protein: CASSSSGHYYEQYF
CDR3 DNA: .
J gene: TRBJ2-7
clone size: .
V gene: TRBV27
D gene: .

CDR3 protein: CASTPGDQPQHF
CDR3 DNA: TGTGCCAGCACCCCAGGGGACCAGCCCCAGCATTTT
J gene: TRBJ1-5
clone size: .
V gene: TRBV28
D gene: .

CDR3 protein: CSVVLRTEAFF
CDR3 DNA: TGCAGCGTGGTGTTGAGAACTGAAGCTTTCTTT
J gene: TRBJ1-1
clone size: .
V gene: TRBV29-1
D gene: .

CDR3 protein: CSVEPSSEETQYF
CDR3 DNA: TGCAGCGTTGAACCCTCTAGCGAGGAGACCCAGTACTTC
J gene: TRBJ2-5
clone size: .
V gene: TRBV29-1
D gene: .

CDR3 protein: CASSEANTPETQYF
CDR3 DNA: TGTGCCAGCAGTGAAGCAAACACCCCAGAGACCCAGTACTTC
J gene: TRBJ2-5
clone size: few
V gene: TRBV2
D gene: .

CDR3 protein: CASSTTEQTEAFF
CDR3 DNA: TGTGCCAGCAGTACGACAGAGCAAACTGAAGCTTTCTTT
J gene: TRBJ1-1
clone size: .
V gene: TRBV12-3/TRBV12-4
D gene: .

CDR3 protein: CASTPGGTNQPQHF
CDR3 DNA: TGTGCCAGCACTCCAGGGGGTACCAACCAGCCCCAGCATTTT
J gene: TRBJ1-5
clone size: .
V gene: TRBV28
D gene: TRBD1

CDR3 protein: CATGTSGTTDTQYF
CDR3 DNA: TGTGCCACCGGGACTAGCGGGACAACAGATACGCAGTATTTT
J gene: TRBJ2-3
clone size: .
V gene: TRBV24-1
D gene: TRBD2

CDR3 protein: CASSPRTGGRYGYTF
CDR3 DNA: TGTGCCAGCAGCCCTCGGACAGGGGGGAGGTATGGCTACACCTTC
J gene: TRBJ1-2
clone size: .
V gene: TRBV3-1/TRBV3-2
D gene: TRBD1

CDR3 protein: CASSNQGREKLFF
CDR3 DNA: TGTGCCAGCAGTAATCAGGGGCGGGAAAAACTGTTTTTT
J gene: TRBJ1-4
clone size: .
V gene: TRBV12-3/TRBV12-4
D gene: .

CDR3 protein: CASSPPGGGGADTQYF
CDR3 DNA: TGTGCCAGCAGTCCCCCCGGGGGTGGAGGCGCAGATACGCAGTATTTT
J gene: TRBJ2-3
clone size: .
V gene: TRBV28
D gene: .

CDR3 protein: CAWSTGLTPLHF
CDR3 DNA: TGTGCCTGGAGTACCGGTCTCACACCCCTCCACTTT
J gene: TRBJ1-6
clone size: .
V gene: TRBV30
D gene: .

CDR3 protein: CASSLAPGQGYNEQFF
CDR3 DNA: TGTGCCAGCAGCTTGGCCCCGGGACAGGGCTACAATGAGCAGTTCTTC
J gene: TRBJ2-1
clone size: many
V gene: TRBV5-6
D gene: TRBD1

CDR3 protein: CASSPPGGQGIDQPQHF
CDR3 DNA: TGTGCCAGCTCACCACCGGGCGGTCAGGGAATCGATCAGCCCCAGCATTTT
J gene: TRBJ1-5
clone size: .
V gene: TRBV18
D gene: .

CDR3 protein: CASSLVQFNQPQHF
CDR3 DNA: TGTGCCAGCAGTTTGGTGCAGTTCAATCAGCCCCAGCATTTT
J gene: TRBJ1-5
clone size: .
V gene: TRBV28
D gene: .

CDR3 protein: CASRGGWAGNTEAFF
CDR3 DNA: TGTGCCAGCAGGGGGGGTTGGGCCGGTAACACTGAAGCTTTCTTT
J gene: TRBJ1-1
clone size: .
V gene: TRBV28
D gene: .

CDR3 protein: CASSDRVGGPQHF
CDR3 DNA: TGCGCCAGCAGCGACAGGGTTGGGGGGCCCCAGCATTTT
J gene: TRBJ1-5
clone size: few
V gene: TRBV5-1
D gene: TRBD1

CDR3 protein: CAWRFSREAEAFF
CDR3 DNA: TGTGCCTGGAGGTTCAGCAGGGAGGCTGAAGCTTTCTTT
J gene: TRBJ1-1
clone size: .
V gene: TRBV30
D gene: .

CDR3 protein: CASSLTRDEQFF
CDR3 DNA: TGTGCCAGCAGCCTAACTAGAGATGAGCAGTTCTTC
J gene: TRBJ2-1
clone size: .
V gene: TRBV9
D gene: .

CDR3 protein: CASSHLTGTATEAFF
CDR3 DNA: TGTGCCAGCAGCCATCTCACCGGGACAGCCACTGAAGCTTTCTTT
J gene: TRBJ1-1
clone size: .
V gene: TRBV28
D gene: TRBD1

CDR3 protein: CASSPLGGGGGHYGYTF
CDR3 DNA: TGTGCCAGCTCACCTTTGGGGGGTGGGGGAGGGCACTATGGCTACACCTTC
J gene: TRBJ1-2
clone size: .
V gene: TRBV18
D gene: .

CDR3 protein: CASSRRDNILRVEQYF
CDR3 DNA: TGTGCCAGCAGCCGGAGGGATAACATACTACGTGTAGAGCAGTACTTC
J gene: TRBJ2-7
clone size: .
V gene: TRBV5-4
D gene: .

CDR3 protein: CASSLVRGRASEQFF
CDR3 DNA: TGTGCCAGCAGTTTGGTTCGTGGGAGGGCAAGTGAGCAGTTCTTC
J gene: TRBJ2-1
clone size: .
V gene: TRBV28
D gene: TRBD2

CDR3 protein: CASSPQRDRENYGYTF
CDR3 DNA: TGTGCCAGCTCACCACAGCGGGACAGGGAGAACTATGGCTACACCTTC
J gene: TRBJ1-2
clone size: .
V gene: TRBV18
D gene: TRBD1

CDR3 protein: CASSYGQGRSDTQYF
CDR3 DNA: TGTGCCAGCAGTTACGGACAGGGGAGGTCAGATACGCAGTATTTT
J gene: TRBJ2-3
clone size: .
V gene: TRBV6-5
D gene: TRBD1

CDR3 protein: CASSSNRLGHISPLHF
CDR3 DNA: TGTGCCAGCAGCTCCAACCGCCTGGGCCATATTTCACCCCTCCACTTT
J gene: TRBJ1-6
clone size: .
V gene: TRBV5-5
D gene: .